The TCR beta chain described here comes from a study of blood T cell repertoires in COVID-19. Study at large: Spain, Italy and the United States supplied samples that represented acute and convalescent COVID-19. T cells, B-cell-depleted T cells, or PBMCs provided the cDNA or gDNA that served as material.

In the study's own analysis: Scientists estimated how many nucleated cells there were by amplifying reference gene primers. The repertoire was sequenced with immunoSEQ multiplex PCR; TCRdb's copy has only in-frame clones and lacks some. V, J and clone size are taken as reported in that table, and D and trimming were inferred from the DNA itself. Of some 70,000 clones listed, roughly 84% are singletons. This CDR3 spans 16 amino acids. The V and J ends lost 3 bases and 3 bases, in that order; junction bases with no gene match: 7. Germline V gene sequence: CDR1 LNHDA, CDR2 SQIVND (reference sequence). The rearrangement joins TRBV19 to TRBJ1-1; TRBD1 matches 10 bases. The receptor comes from a man aged 50-60 years with active COVID-19. The specimen sequenced was peripheral blood. CDR3 protein: CASSIRTGGFYTEAFF. The DNA for the CDR3 is TGTGCCAGTAGTATCCGGACAGGGGGGTTTTACACTGAAGCTTTCTTT.